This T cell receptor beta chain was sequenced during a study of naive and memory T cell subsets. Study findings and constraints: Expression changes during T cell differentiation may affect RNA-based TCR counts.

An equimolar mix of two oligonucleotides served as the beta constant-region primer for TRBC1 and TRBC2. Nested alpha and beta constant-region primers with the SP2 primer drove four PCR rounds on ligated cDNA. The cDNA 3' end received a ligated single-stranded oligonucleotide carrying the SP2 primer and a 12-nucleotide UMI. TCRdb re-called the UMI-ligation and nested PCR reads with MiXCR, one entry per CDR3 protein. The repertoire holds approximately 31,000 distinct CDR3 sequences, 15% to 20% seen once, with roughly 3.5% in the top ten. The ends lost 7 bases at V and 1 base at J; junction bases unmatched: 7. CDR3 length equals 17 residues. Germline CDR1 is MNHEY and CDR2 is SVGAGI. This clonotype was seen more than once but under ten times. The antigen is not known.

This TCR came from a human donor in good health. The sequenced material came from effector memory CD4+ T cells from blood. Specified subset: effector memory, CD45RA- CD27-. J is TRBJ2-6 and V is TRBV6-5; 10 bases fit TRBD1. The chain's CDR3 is CASTKRDRGSGANVLTF. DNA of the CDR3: TGTGCCAGCACCAAGCGGGACAGGGGTTCTGGGGCCAACGTCCTGACTTTC.